This T cell receptor beta chain is from a study of T cell responses to AZD1222 COVID-19 vaccine. V lost 3 bases, J lost 8 bases, and 10 bases lay in between. This CDR3 is 12 amino acids long. Germline assignment: CDR1 SGDLS and CDR2 YYNGEE. Whole-study findings and limits: Donors were mostly white British, more females; clonal diversity possibly underestimated. Of the AZD1222 recipients, only 5 to 7 were seropositive at baseline.

Method: immunoSEQ multiplex PCR; TCRdb's copy keeps in-frame clones and lacks some. The sample yields approximately 120,000 clones, around 90% seen once. Worth noting for this clone: Its specificity is unknown.

This receptor was taken from an adult in good health. This specimen consisted of peripheral blood, obtained on day 0 of MenACWY control vaccination. V usage is TRBV9 and J usage is TRBJ2-3, with D possibly TRBD2 on 7 matching bases. The CDR3 sequence is CASSGRGGTQYF. The DNA for the CDR3 is TGTGCCAGCAGCGGAAGGGGGGGTACGCAGTATTTT. Supplemented by reference TRBV9 and TRBJ2-3, the full variable domain reads DSGVTQTPKHLITATGQRVTLRCSPRSGDLSVYWYQQSLDQGLQFLIQYYNGEERAKGNILERFSAQQFPDLHSELNLSSLELGDSALYFCASSGRGGTQYFGPGTRLTVL.